The 24 T cell receptor beta chains presented below share a single source sample, sequenced in a study of cytomegalovirus exposure and HLA in healthy donors. The assay was immunoSEQ multiplex PCR, and TCRdb's table has in-frame clones only and misses some. Among approximately 300,000 clones listed, roughly 88% were seen once. The sequencing sample was made of PBMCs. The receptors derive from a woman in her late teens or twenties in good health and CMV-seronegative.

The chain combines TRBV9 with TRBJ1-2; TRBD1 aligns across 7 bases. J gave up 7 bases and V 6 bases, and 9 bases lay outside the gene matches. Germline V gene sequence: CDR1 SGDLS, CDR2 YYNGEE. This CDR3 comprises 13 residues. CDR3 amino acids: CASTQGQARGYTF. CDR3 nucleotide sequence: TGTGCCAGCACCCAAGGACAGGCCCGTGGCTACACCTTC.

This clone was detected only once. The CDR3 spells CASSLSDPGLAVYNEQFF. As DNA, the CDR3 is TGTGCCAGCAGTTTATCAGACCCGGGACTAGCGGTTTACAATGAGCAGTTCTTC. This sequence joins TRBV27 and TRBJ2-1; TRBD2 matches at 11 bases. After removal of 0 bases from V and 4 bases from J, the junction contained 8 bases not matched to a gene. Germline values: CDR1 MNHEY, CDR2 SMNVEV (reference sequence). The CDR3 consists of 18 residues.

Concerning this clone itself: The CDR3 does not end in the conserved phenylalanine or tryptophan, so this is likely a read error. The chain combines TRBV19 with TRBJ1-5; D is ambiguous. Germline CDR1 LNHDA, CDR2 SQIVND (reference sequence). This CDR3 spans 15 amino acids. V was pared by 1 base and J by 7 bases, with 14 bases between. CDR3 region: CASSIAEGLGQPQHL. The DNA of the CDR3 is TGTGCCAGTAGTATAGCTGAGGGCCTCGGGCAGCCCCAGCATCTT.

V is TRBV27 and J is TRBJ2-7; 8 nucleotides agree with TRBD1. The germline V gene has CDR1 MNHEY and CDR2 SMNVEV (reference sequence). V gave up 5 bases and J gave up 2 bases; unmatched junction bases: 17. The CDR3 is 18 amino acids. DNA for the CDR3: TGTGCCAGCAGTCGACTAGGCCCTACCGACAGGGGTACCTACGAGCAGTACTTC. Its translation is CASSRLGPTDRGTYEQYF.

This chain uses TRBV6-5 with TRBJ2-1; TRBD2 agrees at 9 bases. Trimming removed 6 bases from V and 4 bases from J; junction bases left unmatched: 4. The CDR3 sequence is 14 residues long. Germline CDR1 is MNHEY and CDR2 is SVGAGI. In nucleotides, the CDR3 is TGTGCCAGCAGCAGTAGCGGGGGTTACAATGAGCAGTTCTTC. This sequence encodes CASSSSGGYNEQFF.

The chain links TRBV4-3 to TRBJ1-2; TRBD1 aligns across 9 bases. CDR1 and CDR2 from the germline V gene are LGHNA and YSLEER. J was trimmed by 0 bases and V by 0 bases; bases with no gene match: 2. This CDR3 comprises 16 residues. The CDR3 region is CASSQDRTGANYGYTF. As DNA, the CDR3 is TGCGCCAGCAGCCAAGATCGGACAGGGGCTAACTATGGCTACACCTTC.

The rearrangement links TRBV9 to TRBJ2-7, with 10 bases matching TRBD2. Germline CDR1 and CDR2: SGDLS and YYNGEE. Germline trimming cut 3 bases from V and 3 bases from J; bases unmatched to any gene: 9. This CDR3 region has 16 residues. CDR3 residues: CASSGSSGSRLYEQYF. The DNA for the CDR3 is TGTGCCAGCAGCGGATCTAGCGGGAGTCGACTCTACGAGCAGTACTTC.

CDR3 region: CASSYAGQRGYEQYF. The CDR3 region has the DNA TGTGCCAGCAGTTACGCTGGACAGCGCGGCTACGAGCAGTACTTC. This chain uses TRBV6-5 with TRBJ2-7; a possible D gene is TRBD1 (6 bases). V lost 2 bases to trimming and J lost 3 bases, with 14 bases between them. The CDR3 is 15 residues long. Germline CDR1 and CDR2: MNHEY and SVGAGI.

CDR3 nucleotides: TGTGCCAGCAGCACCATAGCGGGGAACTCCTACAATGAGCAGTTCTTC. Amino acid sequence: CASSTIAGNSYNEQFF. The chain is built from TRBV7-9 and TRBJ2-1; 8 bases map to TRBD2. Germline CDR1 is SEHNR and CDR2 is FQNEAQ (reference sequence). The V gene end was trimmed by 5 bases and the J gene end by 0 bases; junction bases not matched to a gene: 6. The CDR3 is 16 residues long.

The V and J genes are TRBV28 and TRBJ2-7; D perhaps matches TRBD1 (6 bases). V gave up 4 bases and J gave up 3 bases, with 10 bases separating them. CDR1 and CDR2 from the germline V gene are MDHEN and SYDVKM. This CDR3 region has 13 residues. CDR3 region: CASSSQGYYEQYF. The CDR3 DNA reads TGTGCCAGCAGTTCCCAGGGGTACTACGAGCAGTACTTC.

The V and J genes are TRBV4-2 and TRBJ1-1, with 10 bases fitting TRBD1. The ends lost 3 bases at V and 4 bases at J; junction bases unmatched: 5. The length of the CDR3 is 15 residues. In germline, CDR1 is LGHNA, CDR2 YNFKEQ. The CDR3 region is CASSQGDRGSTEAFF. In nucleotides, the CDR3 is TGTGCCAGCAGCCAGGGGGACAGGGGATCCACTGAAGCTTTCTTT.

The V call is TRBV6-5, the J call TRBJ1-1; D might be TRBD1 (6 bases). The CDR3 spans 16 residues. Trimming cost V 4 bases and J 0 bases, with 15 bases left between them. The germline V gene has CDR1 MNHEY and CDR2 SVGAGI. CDR3 residues: CASSSGTPTMNTEAFF. The CDR3 region has the DNA TGTGCCAGCAGTTCCGGGACACCAACGATGAACACTGAAGCTTTCTTT.

This chain links TRBV5-4 with TRBJ2-1, with 11 bases matching TRBD2. V lost 4 bases, J lost 0 bases, and 6 bases stayed unmatched. This CDR3 has 17 residues. Germline V gene sequence: CDR1 SGHNT, CDR2 YYREEE (reference sequence). The CDR3 DNA reads TGTGCCAGCAGCGACATAGCGGGAGGGCTCTCCTACAATGAGCAGTTCTTC. Amino acids: CASSDIAGGLSYNEQFF.

The V and J genes are TRBV10-3 and TRBJ1-1; D perhaps matches TRBD1 (5 bases). CDR1 and CDR2 (germline): ENHRY, SYGVKD. Trimming took off 2 bases at V and 8 bases at J, with 9 bases between the two ends. This CDR3 has 12 amino acids. The CDR3 DNA reads as TGTGCCATCAGTGAGCCGAAGGGGGAAGCTTTCTTT. As protein: CAISEPKGEAFF.

Only one count was recorded for this clone. The genes are TRBV7-9 and TRBJ2-5, with 8 bases that match TRBD1. Germline V gene data show CDR1 as SEHNR and CDR2 as FQNEAQ (reference sequence). V trimming: 5 bases; J trimming: 5 bases; junction bases outside the gene matches: 4. The CDR3 length is 13 residues. CDR3 sequence reads: CASSPGGAETQYF. In DNA, the CDR3 is TGTGCCAGCAGCCCAGGGGGCGCGGAGACCCAGTACTTC.

V and J are TRBV27 and TRBJ2-1; D gene ambiguous. Germline V gene data show CDR1 as MNHEY and CDR2 as SMNVEV (reference sequence). V lost 8 bases, J lost 7 bases, and 9 bases lay in between. The CDR3 runs 11 residues. CDR3 bases: TGTGCCAGCTTTTCGCGGAATGAGCAGTTCTTC. Encoded protein: CASFSRNEQFF.

The V gene is TRBV9, the J gene TRBJ2-7; TRBD2 matches 10 bases. V was clipped by 3 bases and J by 5 bases; unmatched bases: 8. The germline V gene has CDR1 SGDLS and CDR2 YYNGEE. This CDR3 region has 15 residues. CDR3 bases: TGTGCCAGCAGCGCGGCTAGCGGGAGTCTCCACGAGCAGTACTTC. It encodes CASSAASGSLHEQYF.

V is TRBV4-2 and J is TRBJ2-1; D perhaps matches TRBD2 (7 bases). This CDR3 comprises 15 residues. Germline V lookup: CDR1 LGHNA, CDR2 YNFKEQ. Trimming pared 0 bases from V and 4 bases from J, leaving 10 bases between. CDR3 region: CASSQERGQYNEQFF. CDR3 DNA: TGTGCCAGCAGCCAAGAGCGGGGGCAGTACAATGAGCAGTTCTTC.

The CDR3 nucleotides read TGTGCCAGCAGATCGACAGGGGGAAGGCAGCCCCAGCATTTT. This encodes CASRSTGGRQPQHF. The chain is built from TRBV6-5 and TRBJ1-5, with 9 bases fitting TRBD1. After removal of 6 bases from V and 7 bases from J, the junction contained 7 bases not matched to a gene. Germline V gene data show CDR1 as MNHEY and CDR2 as SVGAGI. The CDR3 spans 14 residues.

The chain couples TRBV7-2 to TRBJ2-3, with 7 bases identical to TRBD2. From germline, CDR1 is SGHTA and CDR2 FQGNSA. V shed 1 base and J 6 bases; nucleotides not matched to a gene: 4. This CDR3 has 14 amino acids. This CDR3 reads CASSLGGSVDTQYF. CDR3 DNA: TGTGCCAGCAGCTTAGGCGGGAGTGTGGATACGCAGTATTTT. Drawing the rest from reference TRBV7-2 and TRBJ2-3, the complete variable domain is GAGVSQSPSNKVTEKGKDVELRCDPISGHTALYWYRQSLGQGLEFLIYFQGNSAPDKSGLPSDRFSAERTGGSVSTLTIQRTQQEDSAVYLCASSLGGSVDTQYFGPGTRLTVL.

The chain is built from TRBV6-5 and TRBJ2-1; 12 bases align to TRBD2. Germline CDR1 and CDR2: MNHEY and SVGAGI. The V and J ends lost 6 bases and 6 bases, in that order; junction bases with no gene match: 6. The CDR3 has 15 residues. The CDR3 bases are TGTGCCAGCAGCTCCGGGACTAGCGGGTTCAATGAGCAGTTCTTC. It translates to CASSSGTSGFNEQFF.

For the CDR3, the DNA is TGTGCCAGCAGCTCCTATACAGGGAGGGTTAGCAATCAGCCCCAGCATTTT. Translation gives CASSSYTGRVSNQPQHF. The V gene is TRBV7-2, the J gene TRBJ1-5; TRBD1 is a possible D gene (6 bases). The V end lost 4 bases, the J end lost 0 bases, and 16 bases lay between the germline ends. The germline V gene has CDR1 SGHTA and CDR2 FQGNSA. The CDR3 runs 17 residues.

This clone was seen only a few times. This chain uses TRBV10-3 with TRBJ1-3, with no clear D. The CDR3 covers 13 residues. Trimming took 11 bases from V and 3 from J, leaving 14 bases between them. The V gene's germline CDR1 is ENHRY and CDR2 SYGVKD. The chain's CDR3 is CAGSVADGNTIYF. CDR3 DNA sequence: TGTGCCGGAAGCGTGGCAGATGGAAACACCATATATTTT.

DNA for the CDR3: TGTGCCAGCAGCTTAGCACAATTCTCGACTAGCCCTACCTACGAGCAGTACTTC. This gives the protein CASSLAQFSTSPTYEQYF. The chain is built from TRBV7-2 and TRBJ2-7, with 7 bases identical to TRBD2. The CDR3 extends over 18 amino acids. J gave up 2 bases and V 0 bases, and 13 bases lay outside the gene matches. Germline CDR1 reads SGHTA; CDR2 reads FQGNSA.